This TCR beta chain derives from a study of T cell repertoires in cytomegalovirus infection. Study in general: A matching HLA type, together with CMV infection, was signaled by public TCR beta signatures.

Each CDR3 protein gets one entry after TCRdb re-called the reads with MiXCR. This table holds 100,000 to 150,000 distinct CDR3 sequences, approximately 9.2% found once. This CDR3 has 14 amino acids. V shed 3 bases and J 4 bases; nucleotides not matched to a gene: 4. Sequenced material: PBMCs. The TCR comes from a human donor in good health (CMV status not recorded). Some clones in this sample may be carry-over from other donors' samples. The chain couples TRBV12-3 or TRBV12-4 to TRBJ1-2; 8 bases map to TRBD1. CDR3 loop: CASSFRGQGYGYTF. The DNA for the CDR3 is TGTGCCAGCAGTTTCAGGGGGCAGGGCTATGGCTACACCTTC.